This TCR beta chain originates from a study of control samples from healthy donors and cancer patients. The trim removed 4 bases at V and 11 bases at J, leaving 13 bases unmatched. CDR1 SGHVS and CDR2 FNYEAQ come from the germline V gene. The CDR3 length is 16 residues. The table came from immunoSEQ multiplex PCR; TCRdb's copy has only in-frame clones and leaves some out. The data hold 51,000 or so clones, with 80% observed a single time. Sequenced input: blood. The sequence was obtained from a man aged 65-85 years in good health. The J gene is TRBJ1-6, the V gene TRBV7-6; 8 nucleotides line up with TRBD1. DNA of the CDR3: TGTGCCAGCAGCTCACCCCGGGACAGGCCTATTACACCCCTCCACTTT. Its protein is CASSSPRDRPITPLHF.